This T cell receptor (beta chain) came from a study of shared clonotypes between healthy human individuals. Assay: immunoSEQ multiplex PCR; the TCRdb copy retains only in-frame clones and omits some. This sample yields about 1.5 million clones, of which 98% are seen a single time; roughly 0.4% belongs to the top ten. Healthy HIV-negative adults without recent acute infections or vaccinations served as donors. The clonotype was recovered from a man aged 25 to 45 in good health. Sample: naive CD4+ T cells sorted from blood. Noted subset: CD45RA+ positively selected.

CDR3 residues: CASSLIPRDRGNNEQFF. The CDR3 nucleotides are TGTGCCAGCAGTTTAATCCCCCGGGACAGGGGCAACAATGAGCAGTTCTTC. The chain joins TRBV27 to TRBJ2-1, with TRBD1 identical over 10 bases. V lost 2 bases and J lost 5; bases outside the gene matches: 9. This CDR3 region has 17 residues. Germline V gene lookup returns CDR1 MNHEY and CDR2 SMNVEV (reference sequence).